The 8 T cell receptor beta chains below come from one sample, sequenced in a study of cytotoxic CD8 clonotypes in ibrutinib-treated CLL. The data were produced by immunoSEQ multiplex PCR, yet TCRdb's version contains in-frame clones alone and is incomplete. Counted here are hundreds of thousands of clones, around three quarters occurring once; the ten biggest clones make up 15%. Sequencing was performed on PBMCs, taken after 24 months of ibrutinib treatment. The receptors here all came from a human donor with chronic lymphocytic leukemia.

V usage is TRBV5-1 and J usage is TRBJ2-3; D is undetermined. The CDR3 totals 14 residues. V lost 6 bases and J lost 1, with 12 bases in between. Per the germline V gene, CDR1 is SGHRS and CDR2 is YFSETQ. CDR3 protein: CASTWQRGTDTQYF. The CDR3 region has the DNA TGCGCCAGCACCTGGCAAAGGGGCACAGATACGCAGTATTTT.

This clone showed up just once. The V and J genes are TRBV30 and TRBJ2-7; tentative D call: TRBD2 (5 bases). The CDR3 sequence is 13 residues long. The V end was cut by 5 bases, the J end by 5 bases, with 16 bases between. Germline V gives CDR1 GTSNPN, CDR2 SVGIG (reference sequence). The CDR3 here is CAWWPRGSNEQYF. In nucleotides, the CDR3 is TGTGCCTGGTGGCCCCGAGGGTCGAACGAGCAGTACTTC.

This chain joins TRBV6-1 and TRBJ2-7; TRBD2 aligns across 12 bases. V shed 3 bases, J shed 2 bases, and the junction held 5 bases outside the gene matches. Germline CDR1 is MNHNS and CDR2 is SASEGT. The length of the CDR3 is 16 residues. The CDR3 spells CASSDLAGGPPYEQYF. The CDR3 nucleotides read TGTGCCAGCAGTGACCTAGCGGGAGGGCCGCCCTACGAGCAGTACTTC.

The genes are TRBV7-9 and TRBJ2-3; TRBD2 matches 8 bases. CDR1 is SEHNR, CDR2 FQNEAQ, per germline (reference sequence). This CDR3 has 17 residues. Trimming cost V 5 bases and J 4 bases; bases outside gene matches: 14. In nucleotides, the CDR3 is TGTGCCAGCAGCCGGCCCCGTTCGGGACTAGTCCCAGATACGCAGTATTTT. This encodes CASSRPRSGLVPDTQYF.

This clone was seen a few times. The V call is TRBV29-1, the J call TRBJ1-4; D is unclear. The V end was cut by 4 bases, the J end by 6 bases, with 3 bases between. This CDR3 has 10 amino acids. Germline V lookup: CDR1 SQVTM, CDR2 ANQGSEA. The CDR3 here is CSVVDEKLFF. The CDR3 nucleotides are TGCAGCGTTGTGGATGAAAAACTGTTTTTT.

This clone has only a few counts. The gene calls are TRBV5-1 and TRBJ2-2; no clear D gene. Germline CDR1 and CDR2: SGHRS and YFSETQ. V shed 0 bases and J shed 0 bases, with 6 bases lying between them. This CDR3 comprises 15 residues. CDR3 amino acids: CASSLAPANTGELFF. Written as DNA, the CDR3 is TGCGCCAGCAGCTTGGCTCCGGCGAACACCGGGGAGCTGTTTTTT.

This clone was counted at least ten times. The V and J genes are TRBV2 and TRBJ1-2; 9 nucleotides line up with TRBD1. This CDR3 spans 14 amino acids. Germline V gives CDR1 SNHLY, CDR2 FYNNEI. Trimming removed 3 bases from V and 4 bases from J; junction bases left unmatched: 3. The CDR3 DNA follows: TGTGCCAGCAGTGAGGTGGGACAGGGCTATGGCTACACCTTC. Its protein product is CASSEVGQGYGYTF.

This clone was observed a single time. This rearrangement joins TRBV28 to TRBJ2-5, with 7 bases identical to TRBD1. J was trimmed by 1 base and V by 4 bases; bases with no gene match: 0. The CDR3 length is 13 residues. In germline, CDR1 is MDHEN, CDR2 SYDVKM. CDR3 sequence reads: CASSWDSQETQYF. As DNA, the CDR3 is TGTGCCAGCAGTTGGGACAGCCAAGAGACCCAGTACTTC.